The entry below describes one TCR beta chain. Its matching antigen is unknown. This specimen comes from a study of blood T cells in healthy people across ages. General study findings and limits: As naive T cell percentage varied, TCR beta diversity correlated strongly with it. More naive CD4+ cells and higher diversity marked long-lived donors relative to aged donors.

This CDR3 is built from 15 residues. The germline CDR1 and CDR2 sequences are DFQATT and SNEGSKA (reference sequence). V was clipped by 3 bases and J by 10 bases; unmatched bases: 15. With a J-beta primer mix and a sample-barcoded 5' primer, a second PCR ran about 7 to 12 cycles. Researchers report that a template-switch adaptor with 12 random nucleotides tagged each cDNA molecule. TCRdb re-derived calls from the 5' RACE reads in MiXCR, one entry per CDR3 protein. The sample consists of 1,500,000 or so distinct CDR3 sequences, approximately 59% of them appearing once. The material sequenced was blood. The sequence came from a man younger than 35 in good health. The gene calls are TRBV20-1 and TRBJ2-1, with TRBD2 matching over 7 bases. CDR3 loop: CSARRETESGYEQFF. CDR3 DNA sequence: TGCAGTGCTAGGCGGGAGACTGAATCAGGCTACGAGCAGTTCTTC.